This is a list of T cell receptor beta chains from one sample in a study of T cells expressing NK-cell markers. TCRdb reprocessed the 5' RACE reads and keeps a single row for each CDR3 protein, giving no DNA. In all, the sample yields approximately 440,000 distinct CDR3 sequences. Material for sequencing was blood T cells: a sorted CD56 or NKG2C T cell subset, CD4+ or CD8+ T cells, or bulk PBMC T cells (not recorded which). Source of these receptors: a woman between 45 and 60 years old in good health. The CDR3 runs from the conserved cysteine through the conserved F or W. Fields, in order: V gene, CDR3 length, J gene, CDR3 protein.

TRBV6-1,13,TRBJ1-2,CASSATWDYGYTF
TRBV19,13,TRBJ2-7,CASRPDRGYEQYF
TRBV5-1,15,TRBJ2-5,CASSLVGTFEETQYF
TRBV20-1,12,TRBJ1-2,CSATPNFYGYTF
TRBV5-1,15,TRBJ2-1,CASSSLAGGYNEQFF
TRBV2,15,TRBJ2-1,CASSRSGYTYNEQFF
TRBV29-1,14,TRBJ2-3,CSVEGLTGSDTQYF
TRBV20-1,14,TRBJ2-1,CSARRSSGRREQFF
TRBV9,15,TRBJ2-1,CASSPSGHLGDEQFF
TRBV2,14,TRBJ2-2,CASSLRDSTGELFF
TRBV20-1,14,TRBJ1-4,CSARAGGLNEKLFF
TRBV10-3,15,TRBJ2-7,CAISEGTSGSYEQYF
TRBV2,15,TRBJ2-1,CASSLRDSRINEQFF
TRBV19,18,TRBJ2-1,CATTDRGHSGGSYNEQFF
TRBV5-1,14,TRBJ1-1,CASSLGQGRTEAFF
TRBV27,13,TRBJ2-3,CASWGGFTDTQYF
TRBV20-1,12,TRBJ1-1,CSAGPLTGMAFF
TRBV30,15,TRBJ1-1,CAWSALGQVNTEAFF
TRBV21-1,16,TRBJ2-2,CASSKGSAVNTGELFF
TRBV20-1,16,TRBJ2-1,CSARIRRSTGTNEQFF
TRBV5-5,15,TRBJ2-3,CASSLQGDYVDTQYF
TRBV12-3/TRBV12-4,14,TRBJ1-4,CASRFRRVGEKLFF
TRBV11-3,15,TRBJ1-6,CASSLAPGANSPLHF
TRBV7-9,13,TRBJ1-1,CASSPQVKVEAFF
TRBV12-3/TRBV12-4,13,TRBJ1-1,CASSRSTGLEAFF
TRBV24-1,14,TRBJ2-7,CATSATVFPYEQYF
TRBV4-1,17,TRBJ2-2,CASSHYPASGSSGELFF
TRBV27,14,TRBJ1-5,CASSFSGAVQPQHF
TRBV4-1,18,TRBJ2-5,CASSQVPLAGGPGETQYF
TRBV5-1,15,TRBJ2-3,CASSMGRAVLDTQYF
TRBV12-3/TRBV12-4,14,TRBJ2-1,CASSLRGNYNEQFF
TRBV11-3,15,TRBJ2-1,CASSLRDQGGNEQFF
TRBV20-1,14,TRBJ1-3,CSASQDSSGNTIYF
TRBV6-1,16,TRBJ2-1,CASRGRPPSSYNEQFF
TRBV4-1,14,TRBJ1-2,CASSQGSRGYGYTF
TRBV28,17,TRBJ2-5,CASSLLGGGTGKETQYF
TRBV5-1,15,TRBJ1-1,CASSSLLGLRTEAFF
TRBV5-1,16,TRBJ2-5,CASSFGARTSGETQYF
TRBV7-3,16,TRBJ2-3,CASSLVPQGATDTQYF
TRBV5-1,12,TRBJ1-2,CASRIGSYGYTF